A selection of T cell receptor beta chains follows, all from one sample in a study of vaccination and CD4 T cells after COVID-19. Their cognate antigens are unknown. Via MiXCR, TCRdb re-called the PCR reads, giving one row per CDR3 protein. The sample shows 9,000 to 13,000 distinct CDR3 sequences, around 77% of them seen only once. The sequenced sample was CD4+ T cells from blood, cultured in vitro. The source of these receptors is a human donor who had recovered from COVID-19. The CDR3 runs from the conserved cysteine through the conserved F or W. A D gene is named only where the DNA matches it firmly. The size field is filled for only some rows; it gives once, few, many or a size class.

v_gene: TRBV20-1
j_gene: TRBJ2-5
abundance: -
d_gene: TRBD2
CDR3nt: TGCAGTGCTGGGGGGGGGGGGTTGGGGGAGACCCAGTACTTC
CDR3aa: CSAGGGGLGETQYF

v_gene: TRBV30
j_gene: TRBJ1-6
abundance: -
d_gene: -
CDR3nt: TGTGCCTGGAGTGCAGTCGCGGGTAATTCACCCCTCCACTTT
CDR3aa: CAWSAVAGNSPLHF

v_gene: TRBV14
j_gene: TRBJ2-5
abundance: -
d_gene: -
CDR3nt: TGTGCCAGCAGCCAAAGAACAGGGAGTGGGTCCCAAGAGACCCAGTACTTC
CDR3aa: CASSQRTGSGSQETQYF

v_gene: TRBV7-2
j_gene: TRBJ2-2
abundance: -
d_gene: TRBD2
CDR3nt: TGTGCCAGCAGCCCCAGACTAGCGGGAATCCCCGGGGAGCTGTTTTTT
CDR3aa: CASSPRLAGIPGELFF

v_gene: TRBV7-2
j_gene: TRBJ1-3
abundance: -
d_gene: TRBD1
CDR3nt: TGTGCCACCCGACAGGGCTCCCTCTCTGGAAACACCATATATTTT
CDR3aa: CATRQGSLSGNTIYF

v_gene: TRBV7-9
j_gene: TRBJ2-2
abundance: -
d_gene: TRBD1
CDR3nt: TGTGCCAGCAGCCGGGGACAGCTTGATACCGGGGAGCTGTTTTTT
CDR3aa: CASSRGQLDTGELFF

v_gene: TRBV5-4
j_gene: TRBJ2-7
abundance: -
d_gene: TRBD1
CDR3nt: TGTGCCAGCAGCTCAAGGACAGGGCGAATCCACGAGCAGTACTTC
CDR3aa: CASSSRTGRIHEQYF

v_gene: TRBV6-2/TRBV6-3
j_gene: TRBJ1-2
abundance: -
d_gene: TRBD1
CDR3nt: TGTGCCAGCAGCCTCAGGGGGCATGGCTACACCTTC
CDR3aa: CASSLRGHGYTF

v_gene: TRBV30
j_gene: TRBJ1-1
abundance: -
d_gene: TRBD1
CDR3nt: TGTGCCTGGAGTTCGGACAGGGGCACTGAAGCTTTCTTT
CDR3aa: CAWSSDRGTEAFF

v_gene: TRBV27
j_gene: TRBJ2-5
abundance: -
d_gene: TRBD2
CDR3nt: TGTGCCAGCAGACCAGCGGGGCCTAAAGAGACCCAGTACTTC
CDR3aa: CASRPAGPKETQYF

v_gene: TRBV18
j_gene: TRBJ1-2
abundance: -
d_gene: -
CDR3nt: TGTGCCAGCTCACCACTACAGGGAACGGACGGCTACACCTTC
CDR3aa: CASSPLQGTDGYTF

v_gene: TRBV20-1
j_gene: TRBJ2-3
abundance: -
d_gene: -
CDR3nt: TGCAGTGCCTCCCCACGCGCGGATACGCAGTATTTT
CDR3aa: CSASPRADTQYF

v_gene: TRBV15
j_gene: TRBJ2-7
abundance: -
d_gene: TRBD1
CDR3nt: TGTGCCACCAGCAGCTGGACAGGGGGCAAGTACGAGCAGTACTTC
CDR3aa: CATSSWTGGKYEQYF

v_gene: TRBV6-5
j_gene: TRBJ1-6
abundance: -
d_gene: TRBD1
CDR3nt: TGTGCCAGCAGTTACCAAAGGACAGGGGCGGGATCACCCCTCCACTTT
CDR3aa: CASSYQRTGAGSPLHF

v_gene: TRBV20-1
j_gene: TRBJ2-3
abundance: -
d_gene: -
CDR3nt: TGCAGTGAGGGGGCGGGGGGCACAGATACGCAGTATTTT
CDR3aa: CSEGAGGTDTQYF

v_gene: TRBV12-3/TRBV12-4
j_gene: TRBJ2-7
abundance: -
d_gene: -
CDR3nt: TGTGCCAGCAGTCTCACCTACGAGCAGTACTTC
CDR3aa: CASSLTYEQYF

v_gene: TRBV6-1
j_gene: TRBJ2-3
abundance: -
d_gene: -
CDR3nt: TGTGCCAGCAGGGCAAGGGGGAGGGCTAGCACAGATACGCAGTATTTT
CDR3aa: CASRARGRASTDTQYF

v_gene: TRBV20-1
j_gene: TRBJ1-1
abundance: few
d_gene: -
CDR3nt: TGCAGTGCAAGACCGGCGAACACTGAAGCTTTCTTT
CDR3aa: CSARPANTEAFF

v_gene: TRBV7-2
j_gene: TRBJ2-7
abundance: -
d_gene: -
CDR3nt: TGTGCCAGCAGCTTGGACAAGCAGTACGAGCAGTACTTC
CDR3aa: CASSLDKQYEQYF

v_gene: TRBV6-2/TRBV6-3
j_gene: TRBJ2-5
abundance: -
d_gene: TRBD2
CDR3nt: TGTGCCAGCAGTTTAGCGGGAGTGGAGGGAGAGACCCAGTACTTC
CDR3aa: CASSLAGVEGETQYF

v_gene: TRBV7-2
j_gene: TRBJ1-6
abundance: -
d_gene: -
CDR3nt: TGTGCCAGCAGCAGAAACAGCCGGAGCTCCTATAATTCACCCCTCCACTTT
CDR3aa: CASSRNSRSSYNSPLHF

v_gene: TRBV19
j_gene: TRBJ1-5
abundance: -
d_gene: -
CDR3nt: TGTGCCAGTAGTATCTTTGGCAGTCTCAATCAGCCCCAGCATTTT
CDR3aa: CASSIFGSLNQPQHF

v_gene: TRBV20-1
j_gene: TRBJ2-2
abundance: -
d_gene: TRBD2
CDR3nt: TGCAGTGCTAGAGGGCCCCTAGCGGGAACCGGGGAGCTGTTTTTT
CDR3aa: CSARGPLAGTGELFF

v_gene: TRBV20-1
j_gene: TRBJ1-5
abundance: once
d_gene: TRBD1
CDR3nt: TGCAGTGCTGGGAGAAAGGGGGCGAGCAATCAGCCCCAGCATTTT
CDR3aa: CSAGRKGASNQPQHF

v_gene: TRBV20-1
j_gene: TRBJ2-7
abundance: few
d_gene: TRBD1
CDR3nt: TGCAGTGCCCCTAAGGCGTCCGGGACAGCGCCTTACGAGCAGTACTTC
CDR3aa: CSAPKASGTAPYEQYF

v_gene: TRBV19
j_gene: TRBJ2-3
abundance: -
d_gene: TRBD1
CDR3nt: TGTGCCAGTAGCACCGGGACAGGAGTAGATACGCAGTATTTT
CDR3aa: CASSTGTGVDTQYF

v_gene: TRBV24-1
j_gene: TRBJ2-1
abundance: -
d_gene: TRBD2
CDR3nt: TGTGCCACCAGTGACCCGGGGGGGTCATACAATGAGCAGTTCTTC
CDR3aa: CATSDPGGSYNEQFF

v_gene: TRBV20-1
j_gene: TRBJ1-2
abundance: -
d_gene: TRBD1
CDR3nt: TGCAGTGCTAGGGGACAGGGGATGTGGGGCTACACCTTC
CDR3aa: CSARGQGMWGYTF

v_gene: TRBV29-1
j_gene: TRBJ1-2
abundance: -
d_gene: -
CDR3nt: TGCAGCGCCCCCGGACGGAATGGGGGCTACACCTTC
CDR3aa: CSAPGRNGGYTF